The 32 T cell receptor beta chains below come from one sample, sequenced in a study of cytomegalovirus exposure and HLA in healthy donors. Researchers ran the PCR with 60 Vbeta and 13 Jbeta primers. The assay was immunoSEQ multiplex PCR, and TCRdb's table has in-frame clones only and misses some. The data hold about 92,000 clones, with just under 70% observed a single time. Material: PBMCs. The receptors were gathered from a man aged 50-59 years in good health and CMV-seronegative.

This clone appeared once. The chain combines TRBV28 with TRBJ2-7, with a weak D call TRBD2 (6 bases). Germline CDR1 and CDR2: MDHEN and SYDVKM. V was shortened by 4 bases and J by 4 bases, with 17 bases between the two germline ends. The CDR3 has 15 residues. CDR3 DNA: TGTGCCAGCAGTTCCCCCGGGACGGGGAGGTACGAGCAGTACTTC. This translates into CASSSPGTGRYEQYF.

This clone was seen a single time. The CDR3 protein is CASRHLTGDGYTF. CDR3 nucleotides: TGCGCCAGCAGACACCTCACAGGGGACGGCTACACCTTC. The genes are TRBV5-1 and TRBJ1-2, with TRBD1 identical over 7 bases. The V segment lost 5 bases and the J segment 8 bases; nucleotides outside the gene matches: 9. The CDR3 sequence is 13 residues long. Germline CDR1 SGHRS, CDR2 YFSETQ.

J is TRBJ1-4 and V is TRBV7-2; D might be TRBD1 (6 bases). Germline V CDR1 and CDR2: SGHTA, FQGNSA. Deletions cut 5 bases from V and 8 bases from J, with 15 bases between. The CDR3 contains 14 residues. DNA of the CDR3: TGTGCCAGCAGCCTTCAGGGGATTGGCGAAAAACTGTTTTTT. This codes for CASSLQGIGEKLFF. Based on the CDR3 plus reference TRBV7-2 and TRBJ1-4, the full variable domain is GAGVSQSPSNKVTEKGKDVELRCDPISGHTALYWYRQSLGQGLEFLIYFQGNSAPDKSGLPSDRFSAERTGGSVSTLTIQRTQQEDSAVYLCASSLQGIGEKLFFGSGTQLSVL.

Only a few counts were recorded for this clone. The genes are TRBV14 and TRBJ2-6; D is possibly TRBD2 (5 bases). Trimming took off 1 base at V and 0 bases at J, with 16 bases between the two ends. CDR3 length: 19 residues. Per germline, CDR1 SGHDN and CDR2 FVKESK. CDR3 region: CASSQGAGVRYSGANVLTF. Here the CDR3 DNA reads TGTGCCAGCAGCCAAGGTGCCGGGGTCCGATACTCTGGGGCCAACGTCCTGACTTTC.

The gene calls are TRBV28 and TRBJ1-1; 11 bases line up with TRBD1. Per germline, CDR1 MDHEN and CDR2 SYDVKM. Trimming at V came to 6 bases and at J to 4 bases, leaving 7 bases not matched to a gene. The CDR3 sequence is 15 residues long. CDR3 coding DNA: TGTGCCAGCAGGATTTGGGACAGGGGGATCACTGAAGCTTTCTTT. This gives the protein CASRIWDRGITEAFF.

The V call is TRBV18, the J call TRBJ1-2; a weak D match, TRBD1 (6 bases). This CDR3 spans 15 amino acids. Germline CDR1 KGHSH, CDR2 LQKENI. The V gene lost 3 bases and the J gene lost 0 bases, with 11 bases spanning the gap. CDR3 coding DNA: TGTGCCAGCTCACCGGACAGCCAAGCTAACTATGGCTACACCTTC. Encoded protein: CASSPDSQANYGYTF. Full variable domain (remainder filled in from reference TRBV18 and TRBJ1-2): NAGVMQNPRHLVRRRGQEARLRCSPMKGHSHVYWYRQLPEEGLKFMVYLQKENIIDESGMPKERFSAEFPKEGPSILRIQQVVRGDSAAYFCASSPDSQANYGYTFGSGTRLTVV.

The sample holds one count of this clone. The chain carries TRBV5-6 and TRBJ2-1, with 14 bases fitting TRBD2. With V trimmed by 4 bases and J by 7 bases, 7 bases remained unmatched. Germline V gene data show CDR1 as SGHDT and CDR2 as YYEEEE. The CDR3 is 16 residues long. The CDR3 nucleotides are TGTGCCAGCAGCCCGGGACTAGCGGGAGTATGGAATGAGCAGTTCTTC. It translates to CASSPGLAGVWNEQFF.

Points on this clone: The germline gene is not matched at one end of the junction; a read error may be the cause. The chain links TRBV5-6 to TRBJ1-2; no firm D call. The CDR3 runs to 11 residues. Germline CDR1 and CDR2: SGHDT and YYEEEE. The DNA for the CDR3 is TGTGCCAGCAGCTTGGTACAACGCACAGCCTTC. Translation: CASSLVQRTAF.

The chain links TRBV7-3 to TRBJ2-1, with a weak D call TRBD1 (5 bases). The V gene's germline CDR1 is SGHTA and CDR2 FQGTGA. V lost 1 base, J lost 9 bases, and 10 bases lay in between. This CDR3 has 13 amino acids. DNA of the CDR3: TGTGCCAGCAGCTTAATAAGGGGCGGTGAGCAGTTCTTC. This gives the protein CASSLIRGGEQFF.

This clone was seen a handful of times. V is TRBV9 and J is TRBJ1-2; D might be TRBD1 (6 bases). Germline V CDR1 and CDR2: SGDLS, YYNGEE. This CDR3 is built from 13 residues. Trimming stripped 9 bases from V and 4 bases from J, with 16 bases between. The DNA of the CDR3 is TGTGCCACTAATAAAGGGGGGGCCTATGGCTACACCTTC. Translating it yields CATNKGGAYGYTF.

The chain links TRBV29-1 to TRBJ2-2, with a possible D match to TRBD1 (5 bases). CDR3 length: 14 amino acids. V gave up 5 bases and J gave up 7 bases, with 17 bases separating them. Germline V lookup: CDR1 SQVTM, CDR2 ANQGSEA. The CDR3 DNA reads TGCAGCGTTACCGGACATACAAACCTCGGGGAGCTGTTTTTT. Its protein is CSVTGHTNLGELFF.

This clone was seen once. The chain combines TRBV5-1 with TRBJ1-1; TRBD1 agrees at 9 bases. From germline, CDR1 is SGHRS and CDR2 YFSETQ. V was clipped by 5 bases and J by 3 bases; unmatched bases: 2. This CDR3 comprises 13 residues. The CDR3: CASRTGGDTEAFF. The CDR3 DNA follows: TGCGCCAGCAGGACAGGGGGGGACACTGAAGCTTTCTTT.

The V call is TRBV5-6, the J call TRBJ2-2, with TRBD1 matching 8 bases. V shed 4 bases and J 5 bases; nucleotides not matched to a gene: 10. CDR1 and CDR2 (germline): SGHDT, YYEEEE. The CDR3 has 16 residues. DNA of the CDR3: TGTGCCAGCAGCCCTAGGACAGGGCGTCCGACCGGGGAGCTGTTTTTT. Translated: CASSPRTGRPTGELFF.

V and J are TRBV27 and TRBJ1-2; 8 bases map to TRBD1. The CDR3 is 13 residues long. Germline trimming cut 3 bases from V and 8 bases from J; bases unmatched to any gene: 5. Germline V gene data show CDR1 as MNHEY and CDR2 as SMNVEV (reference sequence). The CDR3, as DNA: TGTGCCAGCAGTTTGAGGCAGGGGGCCGGCTACACCTTC. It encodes CASSLRQGAGYTF.

The CDR3 DNA reads TGTGCCAGCAGCGTAGCAGGCGGGGCGCAGTATTTT. Translated, it gives CASSVAGGAQYF. The rearrangement links TRBV9 to TRBJ2-3, with D possibly TRBD2 on 6 matching bases. In germline, CDR1 is SGDLS, CDR2 YYNGEE. The CDR3 extends over 12 amino acids. V shed 0 bases and J shed 10 bases, with 9 bases lying between them.

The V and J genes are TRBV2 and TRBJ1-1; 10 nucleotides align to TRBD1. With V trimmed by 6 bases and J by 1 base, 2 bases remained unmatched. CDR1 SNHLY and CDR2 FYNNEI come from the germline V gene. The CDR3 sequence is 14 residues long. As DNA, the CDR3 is TGTGCCAGCAGAGACAGGGGGCAGAACACTGAAGCTTTCTTT. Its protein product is CASRDRGQNTEAFF.

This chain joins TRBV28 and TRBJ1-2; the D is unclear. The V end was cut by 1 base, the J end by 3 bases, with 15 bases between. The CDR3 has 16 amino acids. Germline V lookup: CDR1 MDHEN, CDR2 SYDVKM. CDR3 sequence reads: CASSLSEATADYGYTF. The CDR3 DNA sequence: TGTGCCAGCAGTTTATCCGAAGCGACCGCGGACTATGGCTACACCTTC.

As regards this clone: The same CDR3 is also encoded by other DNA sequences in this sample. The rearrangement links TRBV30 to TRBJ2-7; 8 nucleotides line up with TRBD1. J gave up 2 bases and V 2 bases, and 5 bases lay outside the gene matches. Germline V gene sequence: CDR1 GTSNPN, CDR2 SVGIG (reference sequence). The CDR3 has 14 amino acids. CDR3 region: CAWSLAGGPYEQYV. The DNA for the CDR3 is TGTGCCTGGAGTCTGGCAGGGGGCCCCTACGAGCAGTACGTC.

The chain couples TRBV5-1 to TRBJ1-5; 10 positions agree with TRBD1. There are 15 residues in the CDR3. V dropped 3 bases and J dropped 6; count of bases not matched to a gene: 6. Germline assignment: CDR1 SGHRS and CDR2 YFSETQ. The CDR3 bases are TGCGCCAGCAGCTCGGGGACAGGGGACGGTCAGCCCCAGCATTTT. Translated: CASSSGTGDGQPQHF.

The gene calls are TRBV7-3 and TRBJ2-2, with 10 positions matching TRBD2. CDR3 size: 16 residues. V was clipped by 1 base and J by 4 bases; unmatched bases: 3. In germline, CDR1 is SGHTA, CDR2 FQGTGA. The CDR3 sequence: CASSLRRTSGTGELFF. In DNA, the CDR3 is TGTGCCAGCAGCTTAAGAAGGACTAGCGGCACCGGGGAGCTGTTTTTT.

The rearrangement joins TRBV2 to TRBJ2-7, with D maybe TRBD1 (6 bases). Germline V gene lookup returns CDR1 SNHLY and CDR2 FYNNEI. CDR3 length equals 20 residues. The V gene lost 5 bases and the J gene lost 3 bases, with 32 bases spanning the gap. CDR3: CASSPTGLLIPSSLHYEQYV. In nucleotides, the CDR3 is TGTGCCAGCAGTCCTACAGGGCTCCTCATTCCCAGCTCTCTCCACTACGAGCAGTACGTC.

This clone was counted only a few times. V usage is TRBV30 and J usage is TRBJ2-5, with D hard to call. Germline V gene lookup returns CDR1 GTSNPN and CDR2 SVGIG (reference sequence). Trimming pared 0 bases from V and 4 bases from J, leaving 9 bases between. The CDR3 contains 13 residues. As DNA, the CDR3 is TGTGCCTGGAGTGTTATAACTCCAGAGACCCAGTACTTC. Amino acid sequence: CAWSVITPETQYF. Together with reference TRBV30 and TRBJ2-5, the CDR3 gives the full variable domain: SQTIHQWPATLVQPVGSPLSLECTVEGTSNPNLYWYRQAAGRGLQLLFYSVGIGQISSEVPQNLSASRPQDRQFILSSKKLLLSDSGFYLCAWSVITPETQYFGPGTRLLVL.

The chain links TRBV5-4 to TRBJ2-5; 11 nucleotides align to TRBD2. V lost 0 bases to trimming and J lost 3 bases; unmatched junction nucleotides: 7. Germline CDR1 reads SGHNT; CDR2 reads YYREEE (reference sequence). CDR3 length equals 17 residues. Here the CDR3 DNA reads TGTGCCAGCAGCTTGGAGTCTAGCGGGGGGTTGAAAGAGACCCAGTACTTC. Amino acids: CASSLESSGGLKETQYF.

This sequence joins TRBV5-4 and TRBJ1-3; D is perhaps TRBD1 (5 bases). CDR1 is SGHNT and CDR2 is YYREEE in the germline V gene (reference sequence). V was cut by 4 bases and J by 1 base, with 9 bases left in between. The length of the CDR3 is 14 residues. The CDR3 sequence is CASSLTGSGNTIYF. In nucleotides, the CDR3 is TGTGCCAGCAGCCTAACAGGATCTGGAAACACCATATATTTT.

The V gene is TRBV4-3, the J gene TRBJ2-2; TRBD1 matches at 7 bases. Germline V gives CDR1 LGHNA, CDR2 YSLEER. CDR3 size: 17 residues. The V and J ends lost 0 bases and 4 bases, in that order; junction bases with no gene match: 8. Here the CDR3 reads CASSQEPTGRSTGELFF. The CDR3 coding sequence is TGCGCCAGCAGCCAAGAACCGACAGGGAGAAGCACCGGGGAGCTGTTTTTT.

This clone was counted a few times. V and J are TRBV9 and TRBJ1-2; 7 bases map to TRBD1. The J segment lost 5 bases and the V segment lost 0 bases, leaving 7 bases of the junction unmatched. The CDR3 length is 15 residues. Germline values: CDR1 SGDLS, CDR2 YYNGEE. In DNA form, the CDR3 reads TGTGCCAGCAGCGTAGACGGGACAGAGAGATATGGCTACACCTTC. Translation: CASSVDGTERYGYTF.

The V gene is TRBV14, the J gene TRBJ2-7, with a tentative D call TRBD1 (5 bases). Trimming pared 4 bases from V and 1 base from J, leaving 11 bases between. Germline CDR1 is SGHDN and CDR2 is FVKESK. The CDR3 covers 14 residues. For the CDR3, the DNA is TGTGCCAGCAGCCTATTAGGGGCGTCCTACGAGCAGTACTTC. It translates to CASSLLGASYEQYF.

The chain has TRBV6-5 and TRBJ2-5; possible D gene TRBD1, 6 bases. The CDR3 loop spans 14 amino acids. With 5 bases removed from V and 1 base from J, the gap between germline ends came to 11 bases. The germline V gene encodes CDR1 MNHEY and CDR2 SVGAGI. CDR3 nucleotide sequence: TGTGCCAGCAGTGGGCTGGGGGCCCAAGAGACCCAGTACTTC. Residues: CASSGLGAQETQYF.

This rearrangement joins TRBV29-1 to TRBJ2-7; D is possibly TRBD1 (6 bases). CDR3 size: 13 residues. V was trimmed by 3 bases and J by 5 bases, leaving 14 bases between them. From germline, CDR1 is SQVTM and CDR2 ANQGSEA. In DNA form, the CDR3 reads TGCAGCGTTGATGTGGGGGCCTTCGACGAGCAGTACTTC. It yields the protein CSVDVGAFDEQYF.

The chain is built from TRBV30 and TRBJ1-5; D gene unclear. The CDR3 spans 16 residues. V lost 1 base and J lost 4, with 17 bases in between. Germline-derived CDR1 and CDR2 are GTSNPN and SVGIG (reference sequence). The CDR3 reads CAWSGGYRGWNQPQHF. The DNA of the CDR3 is TGTGCCTGGAGTGGAGGTTACCGGGGATGGAATCAGCCCCAGCATTTT.

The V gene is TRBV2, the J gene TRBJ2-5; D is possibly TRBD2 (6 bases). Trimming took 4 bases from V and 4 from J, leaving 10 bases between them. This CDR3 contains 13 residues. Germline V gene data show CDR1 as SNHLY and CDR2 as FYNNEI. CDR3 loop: CASSGTTPETQYF. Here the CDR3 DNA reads TGTGCCAGCAGTGGGACTACCCCAGAGACCCAGTACTTC.

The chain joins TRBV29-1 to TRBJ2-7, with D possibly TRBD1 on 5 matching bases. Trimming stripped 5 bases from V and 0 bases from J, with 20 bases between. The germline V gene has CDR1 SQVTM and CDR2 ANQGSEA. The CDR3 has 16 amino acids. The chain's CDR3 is CSVTATGRTNSYEQYF. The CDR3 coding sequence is TGCAGCGTTACCGCTACGGGCAGGACAAACTCCTACGAGCAGTACTTC.